This is a list of T cell receptor beta chains from one sample in a study of early T cells in non-severe SARS-CoV-2 infection. Each CDR3 protein gets one entry after TCRdb re-called the 5' RACE reads with MiXCR. The sample carries about 84,000 distinct CDR3 sequences, 9.5% to 13% recorded once. Sequencing was carried out using whole blood. The receptors here all came from an adult who was a healthcare worker with PCR-confirmed SARS-CoV-2 infection or an uninfected control (not recorded which). CDR3s include the opening cysteine and the closing phenylalanine or tryptophan. A D gene is named only where the DNA matches it firmly. Clone size is shown for a subset of rows, as once, few, many or a class of expanded clone.

v_call: TRBV5-1
j_call: TRBJ2-1
clone_size: NA
d_call: NA
cdr3_nt: TGCGCCAGCAGCTTAAGGACCCTCTCCTACAATGAGCAGTTCTTC
cdr3_aa: CASSLRTLSYNEQFF

v_call: TRBV5-4
j_call: TRBJ1-5
clone_size: NA
d_call: NA
cdr3_nt: TGTGCCAGCAGCTTGGATCCGTTCAAGCCCCAGCATTTT
cdr3_aa: CASSLDPFKPQHF

v_call: TRBV21-1
j_call: TRBJ2-6
clone_size: once
d_call: NA
cdr3_nt: TGTGCCAGCAGCAAAGAAGGGGGAACCTCGCCTGGGGCCAACGTCCTGACTTTC
cdr3_aa: CASSKEGGTSPGANVLTF

v_call: TRBV27
j_call: TRBJ1-2
clone_size: few
d_call: NA
cdr3_nt: TGTGCCAGCACCCCTAGAGGGGGGACCTACTATGGCTACACCTTC
cdr3_aa: CASTPRGGTYYGYTF

v_call: TRBV7-3
j_call: TRBJ1-1
clone_size: few
d_call: NA
cdr3_nt: TGTGCCAGCAGCTCAATTCGGGGCACTGAAGCTTTCTTT
cdr3_aa: CASSSIRGTEAFF

v_call: TRBV27
j_call: TRBJ1-5
clone_size: NA
d_call: NA
cdr3_nt: TGTGCCAGCAGTTTATCTCAGGGGAAACATAGCAATCAGCCCCAGCATTTT
cdr3_aa: CASSLSQGKHSNQPQHF

v_call: TRBV28
j_call: TRBJ2-7
clone_size: few
d_call: NA
cdr3_nt: TGTGCCAGCAAGACAGGCGGTCTAAACTACGAGCAGTACTTC
cdr3_aa: CASKTGGLNYEQYF

v_call: TRBV13
j_call: TRBJ1-5
clone_size: many
d_call: TRBD1
cdr3_nt: TGTGCCAGCAGCTTAGCGGGACAGCATCAGCCCCAGCATTTT
cdr3_aa: CASSLAGQHQPQHF

v_call: TRBV5-1
j_call: TRBJ1-5
clone_size: many
d_call: NA
cdr3_nt: TGCGCCAGCAGCTTGGGGCAAAATAGCAATCAGCCCCAGCATTTT
cdr3_aa: CASSLGQNSNQPQHF

v_call: TRBV2
j_call: TRBJ1-1
clone_size: many
d_call: NA
cdr3_nt: TGTGCCAGCAAGATTTTGACAGGTCGGACTGAAGCTTTCTTT
cdr3_aa: CASKILTGRTEAFF

v_call: TRBV20-1
j_call: TRBJ1-1
clone_size: many
d_call: TRBD1
cdr3_nt: TGCAGTGCACGTACCCGACAGGGTCTGAACACTGAAGCTTTCTTT
cdr3_aa: CSARTRQGLNTEAFF

v_call: TRBV18
j_call: TRBJ1-3
clone_size: many
d_call: TRBD1
cdr3_nt: TGTGCCAGCTCAACCGGACAGGGGGCGGACACCATATATTTT
cdr3_aa: CASSTGQGADTIYF

v_call: TRBV4-2
j_call: TRBJ2-2
clone_size: NA
d_call: NA
cdr3_nt: TGTGCCAGCAGCCAAGTCGGTAGCCTTCCCGGGGAGCTGTTTTTT
cdr3_aa: CASSQVGSLPGELFF

v_call: TRBV29-1
j_call: TRBJ2-5
clone_size: few
d_call: TRBD1
cdr3_nt: TGCAGCGTTGACCAGGGGGCGGGAGAGACCCAGTACTTC
cdr3_aa: CSVDQGAGETQYF

v_call: TRBV12-3/TRBV12-4
j_call: TRBJ2-1
clone_size: NA
d_call: TRBD2
cdr3_nt: TGTGCCAGCAGTTCGGGGGGGACCAAGTCGCGGGAGCAGTTCTTC
cdr3_aa: CASSSGGTKSREQFF

v_call: TRBV27
j_call: TRBJ2-3
clone_size: NA
d_call: NA
cdr3_nt: TGTGCCAGCAGTTTATCCCGACTCTATGGCCCAGATACGCAGTATTTT
cdr3_aa: CASSLSRLYGPDTQYF